This TCR beta chain was identified in a study of early T cells in non-severe SARS-CoV-2 infection. Study-wide context: Investigators sequenced bulk RNA drawn from unsorted whole blood, and chains remained unpaired.

This clonotype was recorded many times. Germline V gene data show CDR1 as GTSNPN and CDR2 as SVGIG (reference sequence). This CDR3 contains 15 residues. V lost 7 bases to trimming and J lost 0 bases; unmatched junction nucleotides: 6. TCRdb reprocessed the 5' RACE reads via MiXCR and lists one record per CDR3 protein. The table shows 45,000 to 55,000 distinct CDR3 sequences, with 5.5% to 8% occurring only once. The chain couples TRBV30 to TRBJ2-6, with 7 bases that match TRBD1. The receptor was isolated from an adult who was a healthcare worker with PCR-confirmed SARS-CoV-2 infection or an uninfected control (not recorded which). The sequencing used whole blood, collected at baseline. CDR3 region: CASTGLNSGANVLTF. The CDR3, as DNA: TGTGCCTCGACAGGGCTAAACTCTGGGGCCAACGTCCTGACTTTC.